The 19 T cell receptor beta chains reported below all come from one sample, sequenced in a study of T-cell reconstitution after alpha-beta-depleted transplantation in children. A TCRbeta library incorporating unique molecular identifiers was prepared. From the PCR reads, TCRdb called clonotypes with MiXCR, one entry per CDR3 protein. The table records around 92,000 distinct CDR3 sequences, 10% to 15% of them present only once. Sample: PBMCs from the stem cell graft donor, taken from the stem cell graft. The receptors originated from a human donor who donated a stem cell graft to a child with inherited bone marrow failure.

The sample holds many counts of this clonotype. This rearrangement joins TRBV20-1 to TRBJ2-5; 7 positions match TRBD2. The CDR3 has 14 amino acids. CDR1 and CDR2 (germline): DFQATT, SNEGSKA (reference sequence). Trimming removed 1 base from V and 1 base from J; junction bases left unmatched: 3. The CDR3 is CSARGSSGQETQYF. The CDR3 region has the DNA TGCAGTGCTAGAGGGTCTAGCGGCCAAGAGACCCAGTACTTC.

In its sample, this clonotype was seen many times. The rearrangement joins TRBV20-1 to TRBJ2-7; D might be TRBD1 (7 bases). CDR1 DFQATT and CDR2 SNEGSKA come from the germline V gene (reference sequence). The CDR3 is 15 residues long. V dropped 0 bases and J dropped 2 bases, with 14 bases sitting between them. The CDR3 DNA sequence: TGCAGTGCTAGAGATGGCGGGACAGCAACCTACGAGCAGTACTTC. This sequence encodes CSARDGGTATYEQYF.

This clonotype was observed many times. The CDR3 region has the DNA TGTGCCAGCAGCCGACCCGGGTATACGCCTGAGCAGTTCTTC. Encoded protein: CASSRPGYTPEQFF. The V call is TRBV5-6, the J call TRBJ2-1, with D uncertain. This CDR3 has 14 amino acids. Between the trimmed V and J ends, which lost 4 bases and 9 bases, there was a span of 17 bases. The germline CDR1 and CDR2 sequences are SGHDT and YYEEEE. Supplemented by reference TRBV5-6 and TRBJ2-1, the full variable domain reads DAGVTQSPTHLIKTRGQQVTLRCSPKSGHDTVSWYQQALGQGPQFIFQYYEEEERQRGNFPDRFSGHQFPNYSSELNVNALLLGDSALYLCASSRPGYTPEQFFGPGTRLTVL.

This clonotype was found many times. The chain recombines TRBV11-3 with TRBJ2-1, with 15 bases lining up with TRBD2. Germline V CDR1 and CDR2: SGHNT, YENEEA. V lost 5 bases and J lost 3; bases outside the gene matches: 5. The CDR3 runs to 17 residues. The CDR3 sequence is CASSPGLAGGSYNEQFF. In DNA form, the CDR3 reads TGTGCCAGCAGCCCGGGACTAGCGGGGGGTAGCTACAATGAGCAGTTCTTC.

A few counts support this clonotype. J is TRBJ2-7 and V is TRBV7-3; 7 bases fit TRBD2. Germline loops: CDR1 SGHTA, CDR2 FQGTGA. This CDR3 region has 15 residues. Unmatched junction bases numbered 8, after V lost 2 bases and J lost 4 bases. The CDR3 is CASSLLPGGRYEQYF. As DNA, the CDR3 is TGTGCCAGCAGCTTACTCCCCGGGGGGAGGTACGAGCAGTACTTC.

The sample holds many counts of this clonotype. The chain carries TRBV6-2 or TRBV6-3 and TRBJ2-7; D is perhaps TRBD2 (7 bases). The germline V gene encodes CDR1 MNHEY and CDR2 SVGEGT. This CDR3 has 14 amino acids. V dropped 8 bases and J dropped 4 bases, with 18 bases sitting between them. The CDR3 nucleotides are TGTGCCAGCGTAAGGGGGGGAGCGACGTACGAGCAGTACTTC. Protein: CASVRGGATYEQYF.

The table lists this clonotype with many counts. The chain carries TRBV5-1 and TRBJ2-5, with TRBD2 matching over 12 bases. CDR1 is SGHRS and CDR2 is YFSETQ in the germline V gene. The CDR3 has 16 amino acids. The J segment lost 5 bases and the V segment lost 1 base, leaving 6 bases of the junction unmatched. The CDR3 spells CASSLSSGGASETQYF. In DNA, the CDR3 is TGCGCCAGCAGCTTGTCTAGCGGGGGGGCCAGCGAGACCCAGTACTTC.

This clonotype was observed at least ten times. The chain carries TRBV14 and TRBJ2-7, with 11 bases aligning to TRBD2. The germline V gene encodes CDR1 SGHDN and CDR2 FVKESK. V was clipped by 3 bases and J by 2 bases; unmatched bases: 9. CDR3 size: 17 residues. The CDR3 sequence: CASSHPSSGRVAYEQYF. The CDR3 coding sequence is TGTGCCAGCAGCCACCCCAGTAGCGGGAGGGTCGCCTACGAGCAGTACTTC.

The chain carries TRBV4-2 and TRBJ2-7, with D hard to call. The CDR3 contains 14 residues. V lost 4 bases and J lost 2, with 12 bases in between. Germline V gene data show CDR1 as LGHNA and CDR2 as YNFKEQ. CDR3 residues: CASSPGHIPYEQYF. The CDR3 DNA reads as TGTGCCAGCAGCCCCGGGCACATCCCCTACGAGCAGTACTTC.

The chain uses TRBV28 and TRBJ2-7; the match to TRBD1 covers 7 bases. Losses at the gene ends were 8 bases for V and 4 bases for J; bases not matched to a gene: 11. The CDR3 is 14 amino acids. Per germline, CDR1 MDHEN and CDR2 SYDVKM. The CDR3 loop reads CASRTGTAIYEQYF. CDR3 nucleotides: TGTGCCAGCCGAACGGGGACAGCCATTTACGAGCAGTACTTC.

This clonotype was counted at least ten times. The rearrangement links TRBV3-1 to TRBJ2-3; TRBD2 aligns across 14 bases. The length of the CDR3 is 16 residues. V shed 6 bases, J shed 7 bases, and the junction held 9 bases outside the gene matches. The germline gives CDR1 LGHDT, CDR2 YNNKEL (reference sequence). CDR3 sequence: CASSSGLAGGRNTQYF. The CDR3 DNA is TGTGCCAGCAGTTCAGGACTAGCGGGGGGCCGGAATACGCAGTATTTT.

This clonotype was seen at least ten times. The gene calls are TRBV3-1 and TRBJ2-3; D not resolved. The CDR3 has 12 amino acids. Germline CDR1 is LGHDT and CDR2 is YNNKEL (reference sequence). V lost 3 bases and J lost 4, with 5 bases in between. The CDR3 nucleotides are TGTGCCAGCAGCCATGAGTCAGATACGCAGTATTTT. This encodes CASSHESDTQYF.

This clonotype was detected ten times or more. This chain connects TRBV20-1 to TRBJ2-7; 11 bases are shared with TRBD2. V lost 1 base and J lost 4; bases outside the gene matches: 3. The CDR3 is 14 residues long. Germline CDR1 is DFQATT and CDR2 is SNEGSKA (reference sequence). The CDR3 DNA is TGCAGTGCTAGAGCGGTAGCGGGGGGGTACGAGCAGTACTTC. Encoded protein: CSARAVAGGYEQYF.

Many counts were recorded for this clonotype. CDR3 in DNA: TGTGCCAGCAGCCTCAGCAGACTAGCCCCGAGAGATACGCAGTATTTT. It is translated as CASSLSRLAPRDTQYF. The chain couples TRBV7-2 to TRBJ2-3, with 7 bases that match TRBD2. Germline V lookup: CDR1 SGHTA, CDR2 FQGNSA. This CDR3 has 16 amino acids. Germline trimming cut 5 bases from V and 5 bases from J; bases unmatched to any gene: 13.

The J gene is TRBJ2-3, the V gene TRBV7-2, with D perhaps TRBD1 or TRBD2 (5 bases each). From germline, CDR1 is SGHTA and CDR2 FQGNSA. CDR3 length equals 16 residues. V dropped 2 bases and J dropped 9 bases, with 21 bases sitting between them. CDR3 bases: TGTGCCAGCAGCTTATCTCCCGGGACCCTCCTTGGAACGCAGTATTTT. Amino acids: CASSLSPGTLLGTQYF.

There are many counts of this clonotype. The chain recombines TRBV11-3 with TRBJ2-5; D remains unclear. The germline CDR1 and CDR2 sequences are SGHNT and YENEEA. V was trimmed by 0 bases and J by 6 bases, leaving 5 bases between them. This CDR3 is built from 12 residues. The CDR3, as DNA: TGTGCCAGCAGCTTAGATAAAAAGACCCAGTACTTC. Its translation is CASSLDKKTQYF.

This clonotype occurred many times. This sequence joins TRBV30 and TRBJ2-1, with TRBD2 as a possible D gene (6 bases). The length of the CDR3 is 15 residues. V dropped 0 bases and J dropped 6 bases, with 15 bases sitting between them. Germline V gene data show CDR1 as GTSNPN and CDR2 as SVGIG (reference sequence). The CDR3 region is CAWSVLGGSGNEQFF. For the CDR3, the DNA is TGTGCCTGGAGTGTACTTGGGGGGTCGGGCAATGAGCAGTTCTTC.

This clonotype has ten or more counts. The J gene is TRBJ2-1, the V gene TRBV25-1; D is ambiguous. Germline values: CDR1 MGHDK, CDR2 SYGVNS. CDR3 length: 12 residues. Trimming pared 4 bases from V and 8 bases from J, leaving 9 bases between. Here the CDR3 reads CASSGYRDEQFF. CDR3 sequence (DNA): TGTGCCAGCAGTGGCTACCGCGATGAGCAGTTCTTC. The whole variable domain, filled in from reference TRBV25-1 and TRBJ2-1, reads EADIYQTPRYLVIGTGKKITLECSQTMGHDKMYWYQQDPGMELHLIHYSYGVNSTEKGDLSSESTVSRIRTEHFPLTLESARPSHTSQYLCASSGYRDEQFFGPGTRLTVL.

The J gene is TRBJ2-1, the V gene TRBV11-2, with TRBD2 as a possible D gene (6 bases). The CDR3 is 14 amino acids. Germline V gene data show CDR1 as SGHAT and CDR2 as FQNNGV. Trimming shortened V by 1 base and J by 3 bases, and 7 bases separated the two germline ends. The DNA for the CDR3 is TGTGCCAGCAGCTTAGGGAGGGTCTACAATGAGCAGTTCTTC. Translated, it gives CASSLGRVYNEQFF.